The sequence of this TCR beta chain was determined in a study of blood T cell repertoires in COVID-19. Study overall: Sources were T cells, B-cell-depleted T cells, or PBMCs; the material itself was cDNA or gDNA.

TCRdb's table, derived via immunoSEQ multiplex PCR, lists solely in-frame clones and lacks some. The sample holds fewer than 200,000 clones, 75% to 90% seen once. The CDR3 totals 16 residues. The V and J ends lost 3 bases and 9 bases, in that order; junction bases with no gene match: 11. Germline V gene data show CDR1 as SGHTA and CDR2 as FQGTGA. Material for sequencing was peripheral blood. The chain carries TRBV7-3 and TRBJ2-1; 10 bases map to TRBD1. The TCR comes from a woman in her 70s with COVID-19, enrolled during active disease. As DNA, the CDR3 is TGTGCCAGCAGCTTCCGACAGGGGGCTGACGAGAGTGAGCAGTTCTTC. Residues: CASSFRQGADESEQFF. Looking up the rest from reference TRBV7-3 and TRBJ2-1 gives the full variable domain: GAGVSQTPSNKVTEKGKYVELRCDPISGHTALYWYRQSLGQGPEFLIYFQGTGAADDSGLPNDRFFAVRPEGSVSTLKIQRTERGDSAVYLCASSFRQGADESEQFFGPGTRLTVL.